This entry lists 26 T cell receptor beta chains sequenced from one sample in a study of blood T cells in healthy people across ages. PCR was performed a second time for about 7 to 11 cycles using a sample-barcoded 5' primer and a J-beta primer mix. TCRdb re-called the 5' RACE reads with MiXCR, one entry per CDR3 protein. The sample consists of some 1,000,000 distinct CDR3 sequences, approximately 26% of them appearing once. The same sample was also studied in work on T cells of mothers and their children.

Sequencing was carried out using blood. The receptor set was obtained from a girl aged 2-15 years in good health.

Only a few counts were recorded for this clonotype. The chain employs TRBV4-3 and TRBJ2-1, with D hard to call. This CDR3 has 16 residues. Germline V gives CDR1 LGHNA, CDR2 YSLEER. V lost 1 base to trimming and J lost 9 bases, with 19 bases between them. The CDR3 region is CASSQGIAKGQSEQFF. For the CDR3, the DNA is TGCGCCAGCAGCCAAGGGATAGCCAAGGGTCAGAGTGAGCAGTTCTTC.

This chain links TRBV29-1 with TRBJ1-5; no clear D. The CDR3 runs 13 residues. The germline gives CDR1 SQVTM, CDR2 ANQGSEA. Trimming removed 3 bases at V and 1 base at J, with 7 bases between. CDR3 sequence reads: CSVELTSNQPQHF. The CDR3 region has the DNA TGCAGCGTTGAGTTGACGAGCAATCAGCCCCAGCATTTT.

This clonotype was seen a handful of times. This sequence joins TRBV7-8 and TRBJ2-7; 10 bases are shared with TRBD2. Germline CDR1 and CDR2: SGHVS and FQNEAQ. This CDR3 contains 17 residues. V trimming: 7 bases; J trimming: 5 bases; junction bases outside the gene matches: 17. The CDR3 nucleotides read TGTGCCAGCAACAGCCGAAAATCCGGGACTAGCGAGCACGAGCAGTACTTC. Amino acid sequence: CASNSRKSGTSEHEQYF. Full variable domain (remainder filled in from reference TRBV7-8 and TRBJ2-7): GAGVSQSPRYKVAKRGQDVALRCDPISGHVSLFWYQQALGQGPEFLTYFQNEAQLDKSGLPSDRFFAERPEGSVSTLKIQRTQQEDSAVYLCASNSRKSGTSEHEQYFGPGTRLTVT.

The CDR3, as DNA: TGTGCCAGCAGCACGGGACAGACAATCTATGGCTACACCTTC. This codes for CASSTGQTIYGYTF. The V gene is TRBV7-9, the J gene TRBJ1-2, with 7 bases that match TRBD1. Losses at the gene ends were 5 bases for V and 4 bases for J; bases not matched to a gene: 7. CDR3 length: 14 amino acids. Germline loops: CDR1 SEHNR, CDR2 FQNEAQ (reference sequence).

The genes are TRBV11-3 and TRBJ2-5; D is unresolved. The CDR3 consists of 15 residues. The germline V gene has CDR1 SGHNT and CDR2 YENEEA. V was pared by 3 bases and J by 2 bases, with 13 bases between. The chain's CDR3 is CASSFWVSAQETQYF. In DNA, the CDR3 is TGTGCCAGCAGCTTCTGGGTCTCCGCACAAGAGACCCAGTACTTC.

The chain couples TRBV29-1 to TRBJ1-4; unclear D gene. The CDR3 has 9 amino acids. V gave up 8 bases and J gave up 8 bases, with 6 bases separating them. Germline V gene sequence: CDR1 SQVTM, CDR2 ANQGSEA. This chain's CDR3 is CSRYEKLFF. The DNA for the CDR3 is TGCAGCCGTTACGAAAAACTGTTTTTT.

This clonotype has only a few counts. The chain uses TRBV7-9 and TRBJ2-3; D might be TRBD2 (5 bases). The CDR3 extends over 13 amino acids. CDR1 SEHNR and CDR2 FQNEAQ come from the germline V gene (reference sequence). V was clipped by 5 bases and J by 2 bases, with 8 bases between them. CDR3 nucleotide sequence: TGTGCCAGCAGCAAGCGGAACACAGATACGCAGTATTTT. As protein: CASSKRNTDTQYF.

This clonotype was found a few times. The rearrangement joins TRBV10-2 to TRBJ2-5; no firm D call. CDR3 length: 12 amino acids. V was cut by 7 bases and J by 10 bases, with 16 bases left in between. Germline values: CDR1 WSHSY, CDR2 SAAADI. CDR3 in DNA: TGCGCCAGCATAGGCCTTCTGCAGGTCCAGTACTTC. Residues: CASIGLLQVQYF.

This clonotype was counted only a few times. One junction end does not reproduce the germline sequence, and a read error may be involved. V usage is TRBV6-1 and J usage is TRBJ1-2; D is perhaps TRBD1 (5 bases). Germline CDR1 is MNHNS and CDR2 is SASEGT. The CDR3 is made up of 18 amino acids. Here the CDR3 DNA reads TGTGCCAGCATCCCCCCGGGGCGGGGGATTAAGCGGAGGGATGGCCACACCTTC. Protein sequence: CASIPPGRGIKRRDGHTF.

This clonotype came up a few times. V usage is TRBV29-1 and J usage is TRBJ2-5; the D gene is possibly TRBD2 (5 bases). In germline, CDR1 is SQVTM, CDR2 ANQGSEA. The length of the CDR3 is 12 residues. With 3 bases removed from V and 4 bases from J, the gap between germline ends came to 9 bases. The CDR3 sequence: CSVDTGTETQYF. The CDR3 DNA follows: TGCAGCGTTGATACGGGAACAGAGACCCAGTACTTC.

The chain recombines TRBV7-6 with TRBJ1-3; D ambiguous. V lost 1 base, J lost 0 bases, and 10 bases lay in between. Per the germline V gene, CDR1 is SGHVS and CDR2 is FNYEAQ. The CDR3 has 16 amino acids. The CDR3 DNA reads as TGTGCCAGCAGCTTAGTAGTCCTGGGCTCTGGAAACACCATATATTTT. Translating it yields CASSLVVLGSGNTIYF.

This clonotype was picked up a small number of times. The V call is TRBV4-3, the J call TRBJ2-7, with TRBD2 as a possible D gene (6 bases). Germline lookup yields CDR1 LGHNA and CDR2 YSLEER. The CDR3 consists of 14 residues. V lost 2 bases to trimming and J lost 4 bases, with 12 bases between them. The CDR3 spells CASSQSEGRYEQYF. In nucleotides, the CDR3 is TGCGCCAGCAGCCAAAGTGAGGGGAGGTACGAGCAGTACTTC.

CDR3 bases: TGTGCCAGCAGCGCCACCAATTCACCCCTCCACTTT. Translating gives CASSATNSPLHF. This rearrangement joins TRBV9 to TRBJ1-6; D unresolved. Germline CDR1 and CDR2: SGDLS and YYNGEE. V lost 3 bases, J lost 7 bases, and 5 bases lay in between. This CDR3 has 12 residues.

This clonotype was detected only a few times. The CDR3 protein is CASSFGQLGEQYF. CDR3 nucleotide sequence: TGTGCCAGCAGTTTCGGGCAGTTGGGAGAGCAGTACTTC. The chain has TRBV27 and TRBJ2-7; D is undetermined. Between the trimmed V and J ends, which lost 3 bases and 7 bases, there was a span of 13 bases. This CDR3 is built from 13 residues. The germline gives CDR1 MNHEY, CDR2 SMNVEV (reference sequence).

CDR3 in amino acids: CALGTSVTYEQYF. CDR3 sequence (DNA): TGTGCCCTCGGGACATCGGTCACCTACGAGCAGTACTTC. This rearrangement joins TRBV7-9 to TRBJ2-7; D perhaps matches TRBD1 (6 bases). The V and J ends lost 11 bases and 2 bases respectively, with 16 bases between them. The CDR3 has 13 amino acids. Germline V gene sequence: CDR1 SEHNR, CDR2 FQNEAQ (reference sequence).

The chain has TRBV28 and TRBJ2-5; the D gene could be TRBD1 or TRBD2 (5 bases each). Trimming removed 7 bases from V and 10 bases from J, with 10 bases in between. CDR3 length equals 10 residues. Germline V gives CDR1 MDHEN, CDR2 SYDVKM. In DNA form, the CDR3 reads TGTGCCAGCAACCGAGGGGACCAGTACTTC. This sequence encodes CASNRGDQYF.

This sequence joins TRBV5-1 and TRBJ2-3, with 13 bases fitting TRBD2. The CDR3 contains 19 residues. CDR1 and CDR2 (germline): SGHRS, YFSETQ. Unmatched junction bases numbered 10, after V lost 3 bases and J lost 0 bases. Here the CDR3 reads CASSSPGLAGISSTDTQYF. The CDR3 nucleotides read TGCGCCAGCAGCTCACCGGGACTAGCGGGGATTTCTAGCACAGATACGCAGTATTTT.

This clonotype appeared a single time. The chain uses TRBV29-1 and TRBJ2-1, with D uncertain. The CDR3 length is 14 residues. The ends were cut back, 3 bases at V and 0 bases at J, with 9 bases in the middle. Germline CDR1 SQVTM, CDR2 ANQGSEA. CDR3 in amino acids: CSVDPTVSYNEQFF. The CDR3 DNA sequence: TGCAGCGTTGACCCGACGGTCTCCTACAATGAGCAGTTCTTC.

This CDR3 reads CASRPGQGLTEAFF. CDR3 nucleotides: TGTGCCAGTAGACCGGGACAGGGGTTAACTGAAGCTTTCTTT. The gene calls are TRBV19 and TRBJ1-1; 10 bases are a match to TRBD1. CDR1 is LNHDA and CDR2 is SQIVND in the germline V gene (reference sequence). This CDR3 is built from 14 residues. The ends lost 6 bases at V and 5 bases at J; junction bases unmatched: 6.

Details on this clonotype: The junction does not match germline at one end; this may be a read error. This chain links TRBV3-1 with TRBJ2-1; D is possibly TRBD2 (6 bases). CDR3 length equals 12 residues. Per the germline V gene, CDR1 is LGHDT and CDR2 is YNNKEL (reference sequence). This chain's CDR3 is CASSQAPFGSVF. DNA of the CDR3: TGTGCCAGCAGCCAAGCACCTTTCGGGAGCGTCTTC.

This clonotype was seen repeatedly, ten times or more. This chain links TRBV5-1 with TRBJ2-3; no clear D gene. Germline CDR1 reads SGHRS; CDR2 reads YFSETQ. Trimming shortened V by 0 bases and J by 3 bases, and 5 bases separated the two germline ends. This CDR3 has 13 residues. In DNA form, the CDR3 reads TGCGCCAGCAGCTTGGGCAGGACAGATACGCAGTATTTT. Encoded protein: CASSLGRTDTQYF.

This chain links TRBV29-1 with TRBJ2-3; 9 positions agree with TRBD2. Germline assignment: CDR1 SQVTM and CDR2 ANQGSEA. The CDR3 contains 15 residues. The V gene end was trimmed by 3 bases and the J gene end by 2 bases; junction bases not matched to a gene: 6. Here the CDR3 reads CSVEVAGEHTDTQYF. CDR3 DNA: TGCAGCGTTGAGGTAGCGGGAGAGCACACAGATACGCAGTATTTT.

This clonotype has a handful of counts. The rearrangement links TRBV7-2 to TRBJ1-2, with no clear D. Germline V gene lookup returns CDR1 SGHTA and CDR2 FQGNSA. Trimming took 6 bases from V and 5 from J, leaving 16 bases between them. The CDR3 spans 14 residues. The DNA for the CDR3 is TGTGCCAGCAGATCCGTATTAGAAGGATATGGCTACACCTTC. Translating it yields CASRSVLEGYGYTF.

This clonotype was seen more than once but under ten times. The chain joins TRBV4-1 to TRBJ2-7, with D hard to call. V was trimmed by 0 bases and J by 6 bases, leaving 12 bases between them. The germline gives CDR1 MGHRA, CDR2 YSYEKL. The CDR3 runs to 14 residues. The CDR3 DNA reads TGCGCCAGCAGCCAAGAACCCCCATCCCCCGAGCAGTACTTC. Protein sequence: CASSQEPPSPEQYF.

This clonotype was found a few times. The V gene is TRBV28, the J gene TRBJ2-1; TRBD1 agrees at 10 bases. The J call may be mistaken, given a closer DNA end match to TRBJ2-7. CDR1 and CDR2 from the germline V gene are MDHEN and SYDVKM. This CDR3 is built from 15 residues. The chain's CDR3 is CASSSTGTGVFAQYF. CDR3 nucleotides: TGTGCCAGCAGTTCAACAGGGACAGGGGTCTTTGCGCAGTACTTC.

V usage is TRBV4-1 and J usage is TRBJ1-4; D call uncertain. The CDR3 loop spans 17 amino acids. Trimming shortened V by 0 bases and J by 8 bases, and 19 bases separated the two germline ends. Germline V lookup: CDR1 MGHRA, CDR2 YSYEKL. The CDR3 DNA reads TGCGCCAGCAGCCAAGATCCGGCGTCAATTATCGGGGAAAAACTGTTTTTT. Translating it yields CASSQDPASIIGEKLFF.